These 11 T cell receptor beta chains originate from one sample sequenced in a study of cytomegalovirus exposure and HLA in healthy donors. PCR employed 60 Vbeta and 13 Jbeta primers. Data came from immunoSEQ multiplex PCR; TCRdb stores just in-frame clones and leaves some out. The sample includes about 160,000 clones, about four fifths seen only once; the top ten take approximately 13%. Material: PBMCs. The receptor set was obtained from a woman aged 45-60 years in good health and CMV-seronegative.

The gene calls are TRBV9 and TRBJ2-1, with 7 positions matching TRBD2. J lost 5 bases, V lost 2 bases, and 7 bases had no gene match. This CDR3 has 15 amino acids. Per germline, CDR1 SGDLS and CDR2 YYNGEE. In DNA form, the CDR3 reads TGTGCCAGCAGCGTCGGTCTAGCGGTAAACAATGAGCAGTTCTTC. It codes for CASSVGLAVNNEQFF.

The V call is TRBV29-1, the J call TRBJ1-2; maybe TRBD1 (5 bases). CDR3 size: 13 residues. Per the germline V gene, CDR1 is SQVTM and CDR2 is ANQGSEA. Deletions cut 1 base from V and 8 bases from J, with 14 bases between. The DNA for the CDR3 is TGCAGCGTTGAAGTAGGGGCAGGATGGGGCTACACCTTC. This sequence encodes CSVEVGAGWGYTF.

J is TRBJ2-5 and V is TRBV18; TRBD1 agrees at 7 bases. Trimming cost V 3 bases and J 2 bases; bases outside gene matches: 15. CDR1 and CDR2 (germline): KGHSH, LQKENI. The CDR3 has 18 amino acids. Here the CDR3 reads CASSPRARTGIGQETQYF. The CDR3 bases are TGTGCCAGCTCACCTAGAGCCAGGACAGGAATAGGTCAAGAGACCCAGTACTTC.

V and J are TRBV2 and TRBJ2-7; TRBD2 matches 12 bases. V was pared by 4 bases and J by 3 bases, with 13 bases of the junction left unmatched. Germline V gene lookup returns CDR1 SNHLY and CDR2 FYNNEI. The CDR3 is 18 amino acids. CDR3 protein: CASSGLAGEVLGDYEQYF. Written as DNA, the CDR3 is TGTGCCAGCAGTGGACTAGCGGGAGAAGTCCTTGGTGACTACGAGCAGTACTTC.

The V and J genes are TRBV7-2 and TRBJ2-5; TRBD1 might be the D (5 bases). This CDR3 spans 13 amino acids. From germline, CDR1 is SGHTA and CDR2 FQGNSA. V gave up 4 bases and J gave up 1 base, with 7 bases separating them. In DNA, the CDR3 is TGTGCCAGCAGCTCCGACAGCCAAGAGACCCAGTACTTC. This translates into CASSSDSQETQYF.

A single count supports this clone. The chain's CDR3 is CASRRGQNYGYTF. The CDR3 region has the DNA TGTGCCAGTCGGAGGGGCCAAAACTATGGCTACACCTTC. The chain couples TRBV19 to TRBJ1-2, with D perhaps matching TRBD1 (5 bases). Trimming took off 8 bases at V and 2 bases at J, with 12 bases between the two ends. Per the germline V gene, CDR1 is LNHDA and CDR2 is SQIVND (reference sequence). The CDR3 runs to 13 residues. The variable domain in full, completed from reference TRBV19 and TRBJ1-2, reads DGGITQSPKYLFRKEGQNVTLSCEQNLNHDAMYWYRQDPGQGLRLIYYSQIVNDFQKGDIAEGYSVSREKKESFPLTVTSAQKNPTAFYLCASRRGQNYGYTFGSGTRLTVV.

The chain joins TRBV11-2 to TRBJ2-2, with 10 bases matching TRBD1. V shed 5 bases and J 0 bases; nucleotides not matched to a gene: 6. Germline-derived CDR1 and CDR2 are SGHAT and FQNNGV. This CDR3 comprises 17 residues. The CDR3 DNA reads TGTGCCAGCAGCCAGGGACAGGGGACGGCGAACACCGGGGAGCTGTTTTTT. It encodes CASSQGQGTANTGELFF.

The CDR3 loop reads CSVVDGGRMNTEAFF. The CDR3, as DNA: TGCAGCGTTGTTGATGGAGGACGGATGAACACTGAAGCTTTCTTT. The chain employs TRBV29-1 and TRBJ1-1; D is unclear. Germline lookup yields CDR1 SQVTM and CDR2 ANQGSEA. The CDR3 contains 15 residues. Trimming left V 4 bases short and J 0 bases short, with 15 bases between.

The chain recombines TRBV5-4 with TRBJ2-1, with 8 bases matching TRBD1. The CDR3 length is 14 residues. Germline CDR1 and CDR2: SGHNT and YYREEE (reference sequence). Unmatched junction bases numbered 7, after V lost 4 bases and J lost 7 bases. This chain's CDR3 is CASSPDREWNEQFF. As DNA, the CDR3 is TGTGCCAGCAGCCCGGACAGGGAATGGAATGAGCAGTTCTTC. The full variable domain, rest sourced from reference TRBV5-4 and TRBJ2-1, is ETGVTQSPTHLIKTRGQQVTLRCSSQSGHNTVSWYQQALGQGPQFIFQYYREEENGRGNFPPRFSGLQFPNYSSELNVNALELDDSALYLCASSPDREWNEQFFGPGTRLTVL.

This clone has just a few counts. No conserved phenylalanine or tryptophan is present at the end of the CDR3, so a read error is the likely explanation. Because the CDR3's place on the DNA is in doubt, the DNA is left out and the CDR3 is given as listed by TCRdb. This sequence joins TRBV12-1 and TRBJ1-1; the D call TRBD1 from the table was never checked on the DNA. TRBV12-1 is shown as a pseudogene. Including both end residues, the CDR3 is 13 amino acids long. CDR3 in amino acids: CASSSDRGRTLSE.

The chain couples TRBV6-1 to TRBJ2-5; D not resolved. From germline, CDR1 is MNHNS and CDR2 SASEGT. The V and J ends lost 7 bases and 4 bases respectively, with 7 bases between them. The CDR3 is 11 residues long. CDR3 residues: CASTAVETQYF. In DNA form, the CDR3 reads TGTGCCAGCACGGCGGTAGAGACCCAGTACTTC.